The present TCR beta chain was sequenced within a study of neurological immune-mediated disorders. This clonotype was recorded many times. Time point meaning: technical triplicate 2. TCRdb reanalysed the 5' RACE reads using MiXCR and keeps one entry per CDR3 protein. Of about 59,000 distinct CDR3 sequences in the sample, under 30% were seen once. This sequence originates from a man in his sixties with HTLV-1-associated myelopathy (HAM/TSP). The sample taken for sequencing was PBMCs.

The CDR3 is CASSRTGRTYEQYF. The CDR3 bases are TGTGCCAGCAGCCGTACCGGACGGACCTACGAGCAGTACTTC. The V gene is TRBV7-9, the J gene TRBJ2-7; D unclear. Germline V gives CDR1 SEHNR, CDR2 FQNEAQ (reference sequence). The V end was cut by 5 bases, the J end by 2 bases, with 13 bases between. This CDR3 region has 14 residues.